This TCR beta chain was recorded in a study of vaccination and CD4 T cells after COVID-19 (dated by TCRdb to 2022 to 2024). A note on the overall study: Every convalescent patient had a positive nasal swab PCR test for SARS-CoV-2, with mild disease in 9 or 10 patients and severe disease in one. The convalescent cohort included six males and four females, with two Hispanic individuals, seven Caucasians, two Asians and one multiracial person. Participants received two doses of either the Pfizer-BioNTech BNT162b2 vaccine (n=8) or the Moderna mRNA-1273 vaccine (n=2). Post-COVID blood samples from convalescent patients were collected a median of around 110 days after diagnosis, with a range of roughly 35 to 180 days. The time from the second vaccine dose to post-vaccine blood sampling had a median of roughly 70 days and ranged from about 14 to 241 days. For three convalescent patients, samples were collected at an early post-vaccination timepoint (day 14) as well as at a late post-vaccination timepoint (days 161 to 241). For stimulating the cultures, overlapping spike peptide pools were used, derived from SARS-CoV-2 as well as from the common cold coronaviruses HCoV-NL63, HCoV-OC43 and HCoV-229E. Control cultures used a CEFX viral epitope pool as positive control, an HIV-1 Nef peptide pool as negative control, or no peptide. In roughly 11 COVID-19 convalescent patients and a few infection-naive healthy vaccine recipients, the spike-specific CD4+ TCR repertoire before mRNA vaccination was compared with the repertoire after mRNA vaccination. Overall results and qualifications from the work: Of the vaccine-specific clones found in convalescent patients, nearly all (304 of 307) were mono-reactive for SARS-CoV-2 spike instead of being cross-reactive with common cold coronaviruses. The number of convalescent patients in the study was relatively small, and the study did not examine early timepoints following natural infection. In convalescent patients, a median around 90% of post-vaccine SARS-CoV-2-reactive clones were detected only after vaccination, and vaccine-specific priming was suggested by this finding. The median number of SARS-CoV-2-reactive clonotypes rose from under 25 after infection to some 37 after vaccination, but the change was not significant.

Comments on this clonotype: Its antigen has not been determined. Per-base qualities were not stored, and no clone one base away is much larger.

Library construction relied on PCR. DNA from cultured CD4+ T cells underwent TCR sequencing with the Oncomine TCR Beta short-read assay at the Johns Hopkins FTIC core. The QIAamp micro DNA kit was used to extract genomic DNA from the cultured CD4+ T cells. Oncomine TCR Beta libraries from cultured CD4+ T cells were pooled with unique dual indexes and sequenced on an Illumina iSeq 100. Turning to the authors' computational methods: Non-productive sequences were filtered out, and CDR3s that did not start with C, did not end with F or W, or were shorter than 7 amino acids were discarded. Antigen-specific clonotypes were identified with the MANAFEST web application by comparing peptide-stimulated wells with reference and other culture wells. An FDR below 0.05, an odds ratio above 5, and a productive frequency above 0.1% in at least two of three replicate wells were required for clones to be considered positive. Clonotypes that were significantly expanded in both SARS-CoV-2 spike wells and at least one common cold coronavirus spike condition were defined as cross-reactive. Similarity between CDR3 sequences was evaluated in R version 3.6.1 using Levenshtein distances (stringdist) and unrooted phylogenetic trees (ape). TCRdb reprocessing: public reads trimmed at Q25 with fastp, clones called with MiXCR, in-frame beta chains kept. Rows merge per CDR3 protein into single entries with the most common DNA and genes. These V and J calls rely on TCRdb rather than the paper's analysis. The sample table shows 21,000 or so distinct CDR3 sequences, and about 40% are seen once. The top ten clones comprise 4.9% of the sample.

The time point label on this specimen signifies: late sampling 161 to 241 days after vaccination in a few convalescent patients. The intended sense of this specimen's treatment or condition label: roughly 10-day PBMC culture with coronavirus spike peptide pools or control peptides (ViraFEST assay). The ViraFEST assay was used in the study, in which antigen-specific T cells were expanded with peptide pools and expanded clonotypes were subsequently identified by TCR sequencing. The positive SARS-CoV-2 PCR tests of the convalescent patients were dated from March to December 2020, before the Alpha, Beta and Delta variants emerged in the United States. Each well held around 2.1 million PBMCs cultured with approximately 10 ug/ml peptide pools in IMDM containing 5% human AB serum and roughly 9 IU/ml IL-2. Half of the culture medium was replaced with fresh IL-2-containing medium on days 3 and 7. After 10 to 11 days of culture, CD4+ T cells were isolated by negative selection with the EasySep CD4+ T cell isolation kit. Ficoll-Paque Plus gradient centrifugation was used to isolate PBMCs from whole blood, and the isolated PBMCs were then either used fresh or cryopreserved at -140C. Each culture condition was generally run in triplicate wells.

At the junction V is shortened by 5 bases and J by 7 bases, with 12 bases in between. In the germline V gene, CDR1 corresponds to SGHTS and CDR2 to YDEGEE. The CDR3 has 12 amino acids, counting the end cysteine and phenylalanine. This entry keeps only the CDR3 DNA: 36 bases, framed from base 1. The TCR originated in a human donor who had recovered from COVID-19. Rearrangement joined TRBV5-8 to TRBJ1-2; confidence is insufficient to name the D gene. The specimen comprised CD4+ T cells from blood, cultured in vitro, sampled about 7 months after SARS-CoV-2 vaccination. The CDR3 sequence is CASRTTLGGYTF. The DNA is as follows: TGTGCCAGCAGAACCACTCTGGGTGGCTACACCTTC.